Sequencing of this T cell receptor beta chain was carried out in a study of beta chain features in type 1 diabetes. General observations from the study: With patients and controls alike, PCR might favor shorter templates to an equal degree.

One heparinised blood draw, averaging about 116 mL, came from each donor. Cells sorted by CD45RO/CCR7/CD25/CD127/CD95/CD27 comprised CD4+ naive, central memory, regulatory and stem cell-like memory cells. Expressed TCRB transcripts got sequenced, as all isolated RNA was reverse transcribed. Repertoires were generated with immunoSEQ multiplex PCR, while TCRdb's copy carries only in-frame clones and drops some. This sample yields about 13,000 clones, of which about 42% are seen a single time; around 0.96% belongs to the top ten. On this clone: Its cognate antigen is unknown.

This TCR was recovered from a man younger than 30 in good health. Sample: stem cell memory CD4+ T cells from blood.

The CDR3 region is CASRGQADTQYF. The CDR3 DNA sequence: TGTGCCAGCAGAGGACAGGCCGATACGCAGTATTTT. This sequence joins TRBV2 and TRBJ2-3; 7 bases line up with TRBD1. This CDR3 has 12 amino acids. Looked up from germline, CDR1 is SNHLY and CDR2 is FYNNEI. V shed 6 bases and J 6 bases; nucleotides not matched to a gene: 3. Based on the CDR3 plus reference TRBV2 and TRBJ2-3, the full variable domain is EPEVTQTPSHQVTQMGQEVILRCVPISNHLYFYWYRQILGQKVEFLVSFYNNEISEKSEIFDDQFSVERPDGSNFTLKIRSTKLEDSAMYFCASRGQADTQYFGPGTRLTVL.